This T cell receptor (beta chain) was identified during a study of cytomegalovirus exposure and HLA in healthy donors. Study results and caveats: Reports indicated that the classifier achieved high specificity and sensitivity in diagnosing cytomegalovirus status. DRB1 showed the most TCR associations and HLA-C the fewest in a later analysis, as rates varied by HLA locus. TCR beta chains numbering under 200 were designated cytomegalovirus-associated.

CDR1 and CDR2 from the germline V gene are LNHDA and SQIVND (reference sequence). This CDR3 contains 13 residues. V lost 10 bases, J lost 5 bases, and 9 bases stayed unmatched. About this clone itself: Its antigen is not identified.

The PCR contained 60 Vbeta and 13 Jbeta primers. The assay was immunoSEQ multiplex PCR, and TCRdb's table has in-frame clones only and misses some. This table holds roughly 98,000 clones, 60% to 80% found once. V is TRBV19 and J is TRBJ2-5; 8 bases agree with TRBD1. The sample was PBMCs. The sequence derives from a female donor in good health and CMV-seronegative. The CDR3: CAISRGLGETQYF. Here the CDR3 DNA reads TGTGCCATCAGCAGGGGGCTGGGGGAGACCCAGTACTTC.